The 22 T cell receptor beta chains below were found in one sample sequenced in a study of blood T cell repertoires in COVID-19. Assay used: immunoSEQ multiplex PCR; TCRdb lists only in-frame clones, some missing. The sample comprises approximately 280,000 clones, around 85% of which are singletons, and roughly 1.5% rests with the top ten. The sample was peripheral blood. Receptor source: a human donor with COVID-19, enrolled during active disease. The donor label of this sample is uncertain.

The V and J genes are TRBV13 and TRBJ2-7; TRBD2 aligns across 11 bases. CDR1 is PRHDT, CDR2 FYEKMQ, per germline (reference sequence). The junction had 7 bases not matched to a gene; V was cut back by 5 bases and J by 4 bases. The CDR3 sequence is 15 residues long. Written as DNA, the CDR3 is TGTGCCAGCAGCGAAAGGGGACTAGCGGCGTACGAGCAGTACTTC. The encoded protein is CASSERGLAAYEQYF. Combining the CDR3 with reference TRBV13 and TRBJ2-7 gives the whole variable domain AAGVIQSPRHLIKEKRETATLKCYPIPRHDTVYWYQQGPGQDPQFLISFYEKMQSDKGSIPDRFSAQQFSDYHSELNMSSLELGDSALYFCASSERGLAAYEQYFGPGTRLTVT.

The chain is built from TRBV27 and TRBJ2-6; TRBD1 aligns across 8 bases. V lost 5 bases and J lost 0; bases outside the gene matches: 15. The length of the CDR3 is 20 residues. Germline CDR1 MNHEY, CDR2 SMNVEV (reference sequence). CDR3 in amino acids: CASSPRTGSWEPSGANVLTF. The DNA for the CDR3 is TGTGCCAGCAGTCCCCGGACAGGGAGCTGGGAACCCTCTGGGGCCAACGTCCTGACTTTC.

This clone occurred once. V and J are TRBV5-1 and TRBJ2-5, with 7 nucleotides matching TRBD1. Germline values: CDR1 SGHRS, CDR2 YFSETQ. J lost 4 bases, V lost 0 bases, and 0 bases had no gene match. The CDR3 is 13 amino acids. The CDR3 bases are TGCGCCAGCAGCTTGGACAGGGGAGAGACCCAGTACTTC. Amino acid sequence: CASSLDRGETQYF.

The chain joins TRBV6-1 to TRBJ1-5; a weak D match, TRBD1 (6 bases). From germline, CDR1 is MNHNS and CDR2 SASEGT. The germline V and J ends were trimmed by 1 base and 2 bases, with 24 bases remaining between them. The CDR3 runs 20 residues. This chain's CDR3 is CASSEGTLGGAFGGNQPQHF. The CDR3 DNA reads TGTGCCAGCAGTGAAGGGACCCTTGGGGGCGCGTTTGGGGGCAATCAGCCCCAGCATTTT.

In this sample, this clone turned up a few times. J is TRBJ1-6 and V is TRBV27; 8 bases are a match to TRBD1. V was clipped by 5 bases and J by 6 bases; unmatched bases: 3. The CDR3 runs to 14 residues. Germline V gene lookup returns CDR1 MNHEY and CDR2 SMNVEV (reference sequence). CDR3 bases: TGTGCCAGCAGTCGGACAGGGCCTAATTCACCCCTCCACTTT. Its translation is CASSRTGPNSPLHF.

To note about this clone: One end of the junction is discordant with germline, which a read error may explain. The J gene is TRBJ2-2, the V gene TRBV7-7; perhaps TRBD2 as D (5 bases). The CDR3 has 16 amino acids. CDR1 and CDR2 (germline): SSHAT, FNYEAQ (reference sequence). CDR3 nucleotides: TGTGCTAGCAGCCCCCCTTTGCGGGCGAACACCGGGGAGCTGTTTTTT. Translating gives CASSPPLRANTGELFF.

The J gene is TRBJ1-1, the V gene TRBV23-1, with D unresolved. TRBV23-1 is an open reading frame whose function is uncertain. The CDR3 is 14 amino acids. V dropped 6 bases and J dropped 11 bases, with 22 bases sitting between them. The CDR3 sequence is CASSPRRASFGAFF. CDR3 nucleotides: TGCGCCAGCAGCCCCCGGAGGGCCTCTTTCGGGGCTTTCTTT.

The chain combines TRBV12-3 or TRBV12-4 with TRBJ2-3; D gene ambiguous. V dropped 7 bases and J dropped 8 bases, with 13 bases sitting between them. This CDR3 contains 12 residues. The CDR3 coding sequence is TGTGCCAGCACCCCCCACAAAAGTACGCAGTATTTT. It encodes CASTPHKSTQYF.

A word on this clone: One end of the junction varies from germline; a read error may be responsible. CDR3 in DNA: TGTGCCAGCAGTTCCAAGAGACCGGGACAGATTGGTTTT. It is translated as CASSSKRPGQIGF. V usage is TRBV28 and J usage is TRBJ1-6; 7 nucleotides line up with TRBD1. The CDR3 consists of 13 residues. Germline lookup yields CDR1 MDHEN and CDR2 SYDVKM.

The chain couples TRBV5-4 to TRBJ2-5; 9 positions match TRBD2. The ends lost 1 base at V and 4 bases at J; junction bases unmatched: 5. Germline lookup yields CDR1 SGHNT and CDR2 YYREEE (reference sequence). The CDR3 consists of 15 residues. CDR3 amino acids: CASSLKTSGTETQYF. The CDR3 region has the DNA TGTGCCAGCAGCTTGAAGACTAGCGGTACAGAGACCCAGTACTTC.

This chain joins TRBV3-1 (or the pseudogene TRBV3-2) and TRBJ1-5; 9 nucleotides agree with TRBD1. With 3 bases clipped from V and 7 bases from J, the junction kept 4 bases outside the gene matches. CDR1 is LGHDT, CDR2 YNNKEL, per germline (reference sequence). The CDR3 has 14 amino acids. CDR3 residues: CASSHGDRVQPQHF. CDR3 bases: TGTGCCAGCAGCCACGGGGACAGGGTGCAGCCCCAGCATTTT.

A note on this clone: Other DNA sequences in this sample translate to the same CDR3. The genes are TRBV11-2 and TRBJ2-1; TRBD2 agrees at 9 bases. The V and J ends lost 5 bases and 7 bases, in that order; junction bases with no gene match: 6. This CDR3 is built from 14 residues. In germline, CDR1 is SGHAT, CDR2 FQNNGV. This chain's CDR3 is CASSLGLATNEQFF. In DNA form, the CDR3 reads TGTGCCAGCAGCCTGGGACTAGCAACAAATGAGCAGTTCTTC. Full variable domain (outside the CDR3, taken from reference TRBV11-2 and TRBJ2-1): EAGVAQSPRYKIIEKRQSVAFWCNPISGHATLYWYQQILGQGPKLLIQFQNNGVVDDSQLPKDRFSAERLKGVDSTLKIQPAKLEDSAVYLCASSLGLATNEQFFGPGTRLTVL.

The chain links TRBV19 to TRBJ2-4; 7 bases are a match to TRBD1. The V segment lost 5 bases and the J segment 6 bases; nucleotides outside the gene matches: 4. Germline V lookup: CDR1 LNHDA, CDR2 SQIVND (reference sequence). CDR3 length: 13 residues. The CDR3, as DNA: TGTGCCAGTAGTTACAGGGGTGGAAACATTCAGTACTTC. This codes for CASSYRGGNIQYF.

J is TRBJ2-1 and V is TRBV7-8; D may be TRBD2 (6 bases). From germline, CDR1 is SGHVS and CDR2 FQNEAQ. This CDR3 has 16 amino acids. Trimming took 5 bases from V and 0 from J, leaving 14 bases between them. CDR3 nucleotides: TGTGCCAGCAGCACTCGACTAGGACGCTCCTACAATGAGCAGTTCTTC. It codes for CASSTRLGRSYNEQFF.

This clone showed up many times. The genes are TRBV5-1 and TRBJ2-1, with 7 bases identical to TRBD1. Germline CDR1 and CDR2: SGHRS and YFSETQ. The CDR3 totals 15 residues. V lost 0 bases to trimming and J lost 2 bases; unmatched junction nucleotides: 2. CDR3 bases: TGCGCCAGCAGCTTGGGAGGGACAGCCTACAATGAGCAGTTCTTC. Encoded protein: CASSLGGTAYNEQFF.

The chain uses TRBV5-1 and TRBJ2-1, with 8 bases that match TRBD2. V was pared by 5 bases and J by 5 bases, with 18 bases of the junction left unmatched. CDR3 length: 18 residues. Germline V gene data show CDR1 as SGHRS and CDR2 as YFSETQ. CDR3 in DNA: TGCGCCAGCAGGGACCAGCGGGAGATAGGGGGGCCGGACAATGAGCAGTTCTTC. This encodes CASRDQREIGGPDNEQFF.

The V and J genes are TRBV9 and TRBJ1-3; D is ambiguous. This CDR3 comprises 14 residues. Trimming removed 3 bases from V and 0 bases from J, with 7 bases in between. CDR1 and CDR2 from the germline V gene are SGDLS and YYNGEE. In DNA, the CDR3 is TGTGCCAGCAGCGAACTTACCTCTGGAAACACCATATATTTT. Protein: CASSELTSGNTIYF. The full variable domain, completed using reference TRBV9 and TRBJ1-3, is DSGVTQTPKHLITATGQRVTLRCSPRSGDLSVYWYQQSLDQGLQFLIQYYNGEERAKGNILERFSAQQFPDLHSELNLSSLELGDSALYFCASSELTSGNTIYFGEGSWLTVV.

V and J are TRBV7-2 and TRBJ2-7, with 8 bases fitting TRBD2. V was clipped by 1 base and J by 8 bases; unmatched bases: 16. The CDR3 runs to 17 residues. Looked up from germline, CDR1 is SGHTA and CDR2 is FQGNSA. CDR3 coding DNA: TGTGCCAGCAGCTTAGGAGGTTTGGGGACTAGAATCGACCAGCAGTACTTC. This sequence encodes CASSLGGLGTRIDQQYF.

The CDR3 nucleotides are TGTGCCAGCAGCGTAGGCAGGGGGAACTATGGCTACACCTTC. The encoded protein is CASSVGRGNYGYTF. The chain couples TRBV9 to TRBJ1-2, with TRBD1 matching 7 bases. The CDR3 is made up of 14 amino acids. The junction had 1 base not matched to a gene; V was cut back by 0 bases and J by 2 bases. Germline loops: CDR1 SGDLS, CDR2 YYNGEE.

This clone came up a few times. The chain carries TRBV7-9 and TRBJ1-5, with a weak D call TRBD1 (6 bases). CDR3 length: 14 amino acids. CDR1 and CDR2 (germline): SEHNR, FQNEAQ (reference sequence). The V end lost 1 base, the J end lost 4 bases, and 8 bases lay between the germline ends. This CDR3 is CASSLGGGNQPQHF. Written as DNA, the CDR3 is TGTGCCAGCAGCTTAGGAGGGGGAAATCAGCCCCAGCATTTT.

The rearrangement joins TRBV27 to TRBJ2-1; TRBD2 matches 13 bases. This CDR3 region has 19 residues. The junction had 12 bases not matched to a gene; V was cut back by 1 base and J by 6 bases. CDR1 MNHEY and CDR2 SMNVEV come from the germline V gene (reference sequence). CDR3 sequence reads: CASSLFLLGLAGEGNEQFF. CDR3 nucleotide sequence: TGTGCCAGCAGTTTATTCCTACTCGGACTAGCGGGAGAAGGCAATGAGCAGTTCTTC.

This clone turned up a few times. The V gene is TRBV15, the J gene TRBJ2-1; 9 bases agree with TRBD1. V lost 1 base and J lost 7; bases outside the gene matches: 5. The CDR3 runs to 15 residues. Germline V gives CDR1 LNHNV, CDR2 YYDKDF (reference sequence). The CDR3 here is CATSRAGQGKNEQFF. The DNA for the CDR3 is TGTGCCACCAGCAGAGCAGGACAGGGGAAGAATGAGCAGTTCTTC.